The 25 T cell receptor beta chains below were found in one sample sequenced in a study of tissue T cells after allogeneic stem cell transplantation. Produced via immunoSEQ multiplex PCR; TCRdb's table is partial and in-frame only. The sample contains 4,000 to 5,000 clones, approximately 57% of which appear only once. The sample here was tissue from the esophagus, taken at autopsy. These receptor sequences come from an older female donor with lung cancer.

The rearrangement joins TRBV24-1 to TRBJ2-3; D perhaps matches TRBD2 (5 bases). The CDR3 is 17 residues long. CDR1 and CDR2 (germline): KGHDR, SFDVKD. Trimming left V 5 bases short and J 4 bases short, with 21 bases between. The CDR3 region is CATSARQPPARADTQYF. CDR3 sequence (DNA): TGTGCCACCAGTGCCCGCCAACCTCCAGCGAGGGCAGATACGCAGTATTTT.

The rearrangement links TRBV11-2 to TRBJ1-1, with D perhaps TRBD1 (6 bases). The CDR3 contains 12 residues. Germline CDR1 and CDR2: SGHAT and FQNNGV. The V end lost 8 bases, the J end lost 11 bases, and 18 bases lay between the germline ends. The CDR3 DNA sequence: TGTGCCAGCCACAGTGGTGGGGGGCATGCTTTCTTT. Encoded protein: CASHSGGGHAFF.

The sample holds one count of this clone. The chain has TRBV7-8 and TRBJ2-1; D is perhaps TRBD1 or TRBD2 (6 bases each). The CDR3 is 17 residues long. Per the germline V gene, CDR1 is SGHVS and CDR2 is FQNEAQ. Trimming stripped 3 bases from V and 8 bases from J, with 23 bases between. In DNA, the CDR3 is TGTGCCAGCAGCTTCTCCTTGGGACACTCCTCGGGGGATGAGCAGTTCTTC. Translated: CASSFSLGHSSGDEQFF.

The CDR3 sequence is CAISGTGQDNEQFF. CDR3 nucleotides: TGTGCCATCAGTGGGACAGGCCAAGACAATGAGCAGTTCTTC. This chain uses TRBV10-3 with TRBJ2-1; 7 bases are shared with TRBD1. Germline CDR1 and CDR2: ENHRY and SYGVKD. The CDR3 is 14 amino acids. V gave up 4 bases and J gave up 5 bases; unmatched junction bases: 5.

The J gene is TRBJ2-7, the V gene TRBV29-1; D possibly uses TRBD1 or TRBD2 (5 bases each). The germline V gene encodes CDR1 SQVTM and CDR2 ANQGSEA. Trimming removed 5 bases at V and 4 bases at J, with 15 bases between. The CDR3 totals 13 residues. The CDR3 protein is CSVPGTANYEQYF. DNA for the CDR3: TGCAGCGTTCCCGGGACGGCTAATTACGAGCAGTACTTC.

The chain is built from TRBV5-4 and TRBJ2-7; TRBD1 is a possible D gene (6 bases). CDR1 and CDR2 from the germline V gene are SGHNT and YYREEE (reference sequence). This CDR3 has 16 amino acids. Deletions cut 4 bases from V and 2 bases from J, with 19 bases between. The CDR3 sequence is CASSPGGQTKTYEQYF. DNA of the CDR3: TGTGCCAGCAGCCCCGGCGGACAGACCAAGACCTACGAGCAGTACTTC.

The V gene is TRBV30, the J gene TRBJ1-1, with a tentative D call TRBD1 (6 bases). CDR1 is GTSNPN and CDR2 is SVGIG in the germline V gene (reference sequence). The CDR3 extends over 13 amino acids. Trimming removed 5 bases from V and 2 bases from J, with 12 bases in between. The CDR3 coding sequence is TGTGCCTGGCGAACAGGGCCCAACACTGAAGCTTTCTTT. It specifies CAWRTGPNTEAFF.

The chain recombines TRBV7-3 with TRBJ2-1, with 14 nucleotides matching TRBD2. CDR1 is SGHTA, CDR2 FQGTGA, per germline. The CDR3 sequence is 15 residues long. V dropped 4 bases and J dropped 7; count of bases not matched to a gene: 3. The CDR3 reads CASSSGLAGVNEQFF. The CDR3 DNA is TGTGCCAGCAGCTCGGGACTAGCGGGAGTTAATGAGCAGTTCTTC. Complete variable domain (other parts from reference TRBV7-3 and TRBJ2-1): GAGVSQTPSNKVTEKGKYVELRCDPISGHTALYWYRQSLGQGPEFLIYFQGTGAADDSGLPNDRFFAVRPEGSVSTLKIQRTERGDSAVYLCASSSGLAGVNEQFFGPGTRLTVL.

The gene calls are TRBV6-2 or TRBV6-3 and TRBJ2-5, with TRBD1 matching over 7 bases. This CDR3 is built from 14 residues. CDR1 and CDR2 from the germline V gene are MNHEY and SVGEGT. V dropped 6 bases and J dropped 7; count of bases not matched to a gene: 11. Here the CDR3 DNA reads TGTGCCAGCAGCCCCGGGACAGCTGGGCGGACCCAGTACTTC. This encodes CASSPGTAGRTQYF.

The chain is built from TRBV9 and TRBJ2-3; D not certain. In germline, CDR1 is SGDLS, CDR2 YYNGEE. The CDR3 extends over 14 amino acids. Trimming cost V 0 bases and J 1 base, with 6 bases left between them. The CDR3 coding sequence is TGTGCCAGCAGCGTAGATCCCCGCACAGATACGCAGTATTTT. As protein: CASSVDPRTDTQYF.

The chain uses TRBV3-1 (or the pseudogene TRBV3-2) and TRBJ2-2; D is undetermined. The germline gives CDR1 LGHDT, CDR2 YNNKEL (reference sequence). The CDR3 covers 14 residues. The V and J ends lost 1 base and 4 bases respectively, with 7 bases between them. CDR3 nucleotide sequence: TGTGCCAGCAGCCAAGCGGGTCCCACCGGGGAGCTGTTTTTT. Translated: CASSQAGPTGELFF.

The chain has TRBV5-1 and TRBJ1-4; 12 nucleotides line up with TRBD1. Unmatched junction bases numbered 4, after V lost 4 bases and J lost 6 bases. This CDR3 has 15 residues. Germline CDR1 SGHRS, CDR2 YFSETQ. CDR3 in amino acids: CASSGTGGPDEKLFF. The CDR3 DNA reads TGCGCCAGCAGCGGGACAGGGGGCCCCGATGAAAAACTGTTTTTT.

This clone was seen only a few times. The chain carries TRBV6-6 and TRBJ1-4, with TRBD1 matching 8 bases. CDR3 size: 14 residues. The germline V gene encodes CDR1 MNHNY and CDR2 SVGAGI (reference sequence). V was pared by 6 bases and J by 5 bases, with 5 bases of the junction left unmatched. The CDR3, as DNA: TGTGCCAGCAGACTACAGGGGGGGAATGAAAAACTGTTTTTT. Translated, it gives CASRLQGGNEKLFF.

In this sample, this clone turned up once. This rearrangement joins TRBV19 to TRBJ2-1; 9 bases line up with TRBD2. V gave up 6 bases and J gave up 6 bases; unmatched junction bases: 9. Germline assignment: CDR1 LNHDA and CDR2 SQIVND (reference sequence). CDR3 length: 15 amino acids. CDR3 in amino acids: CASRLAGEGSNEQFF. The DNA of the CDR3 is TGTGCCAGTAGGTTAGCGGGAGAGGGGTCCAATGAGCAGTTCTTC.

The chain uses TRBV7-9 and TRBJ2-5; tentatively, D is TRBD2 (6 bases). V was cut by 5 bases and J by 0 bases, with 13 bases left in between. CDR1 and CDR2 (germline): SEHNR, FQNEAQ (reference sequence). This CDR3 comprises 15 residues. The CDR3 loop reads CASSPHGGYQETQYF. For the CDR3, the DNA is TGTGCCAGCAGCCCCCACGGAGGGTACCAAGAGACCCAGTACTTC.

The table lists this clone with a few counts. The V call is TRBV7-2, the J call TRBJ2-7; D remains unclear. CDR3 size: 15 residues. Germline loops: CDR1 SGHTA, CDR2 FQGNSA. V dropped 5 bases and J dropped 7 bases, with 21 bases sitting between them. CDR3: CASSPEDGFSREQYF. For the CDR3, the DNA is TGTGCCAGCAGCCCCGAAGACGGGTTCTCGAGGGAGCAGTACTTC.

This chain connects TRBV14 to TRBJ1-1; maybe TRBD1 (6 bases). V lost 3 bases and J 2 bases, leaving 25 bases between the germline ends. The CDR3 has 19 residues. Germline-derived CDR1 and CDR2 are SGHDN and FVKESK. CDR3 DNA: TGTGCCAGCAGCCAGAGGAGAAACCGACCCGGACAGATCAACACTGAAGCTTTCTTT. This encodes CASSQRRNRPGQINTEAFF.

This clone was seen a few times. This sample includes further DNA sequences coding for the same CDR3. The V and J genes are TRBV9 and TRBJ1-3; D is unresolved. The CDR3 is made up of 15 amino acids. Germline V gene data show CDR1 as SGDLS and CDR2 as YYNGEE. The V end was cut by 0 bases, the J end by 2 bases, with 9 bases between. The DNA of the CDR3 is TGTGCCAGCAGCGTAGATGTCAGAACTGGAAACACCATATATTTT. Translated: CASSVDVRTGNTIYF.

This clone was detected a few times. The chain links TRBV2 to TRBJ1-5; D might be TRBD1 (5 bases). There are 14 residues in the CDR3. Germline V CDR1 and CDR2: SNHLY, FYNNEI. V shed 5 bases and J shed 2 bases, with 10 bases lying between them. CDR3: CASSPKGRNQPQHF. The CDR3 DNA is TGTGCCAGCAGTCCTAAGGGACGCAATCAGCCCCAGCATTTT. The full variable domain, with the rest looked up from reference TRBV2 and TRBJ1-5, is EPEVTQTPSHQVTQMGQEVILRCVPISNHLYFYWYRQILGQKVEFLVSFYNNEISEKSEIFDDQFSVERPDGSNFTLKIRSTKLEDSAMYFCASSPKGRNQPQHFGDGTRLSIL.

This clone has a handful of counts. The chain recombines TRBV11-3 with TRBJ1-6; D is perhaps TRBD1 (6 bases). The CDR3 spans 15 residues. Germline V CDR1 and CDR2: SGHNT, YENEEA. Trimming removed 4 bases at V and 7 bases at J, with 14 bases between. In nucleotides, the CDR3 is TGTGCCAGCAGCTCTTCAGGGGCGCCGAATTCACCCCTCCACTTT. Amino acids: CASSSSGAPNSPLHF.

In its sample, this clone was seen once. The chain recombines TRBV20-1 with TRBJ1-2; D not resolved. Germline V gives CDR1 DFQATT, CDR2 SNEGSKA (reference sequence). The CDR3 consists of 9 residues. With 7 bases removed from V and 9 bases from J, the gap between germline ends came to 9 bases. The CDR3 nucleotides are TGCAGTGTAAAAGGGAGCTACACCTTC. Residues: CSVKGSYTF.

The chain is built from TRBV29-1 and TRBJ2-7; D may be TRBD1 (6 bases). The germline gives CDR1 SQVTM, CDR2 ANQGSEA. The CDR3 runs to 13 residues. V gave up 7 bases and J gave up 10 bases, with 23 bases separating them. CDR3 sequence: CSANSAQGPSQYF. CDR3 DNA: TGCAGCGCCAATTCGGCTCAGGGGCCATCTCAGTACTTC.

This clone was observed a single time. The chain is built from TRBV6-4 and TRBJ1-2; 7 bases match TRBD1. From germline, CDR1 is MRHNA and CDR2 SNTAGT. There are 16 residues in the CDR3. The V segment lost 4 bases and the J segment 5 bases; nucleotides outside the gene matches: 13. DNA of the CDR3: TGTGCCAGCAGTGTGAGTTTGGGGCAGGGGGTTTATGGCTACACCTTC. This translates into CASSVSLGQGVYGYTF.

For this clone: This CDR3 is also generated by other DNA sequences in the sample. The J gene is TRBJ2-7, the V gene TRBV5-1, with 8 bases fitting TRBD1. V was clipped by 1 base and J by 1 base; unmatched bases: 7. From germline, CDR1 is SGHRS and CDR2 YFSETQ. The CDR3 has 16 amino acids. This CDR3 is CASSLFSGGLSYEQYF. CDR3 DNA: TGCGCCAGCAGCTTGTTCTCAGGGGGCCTTTCCTACGAGCAGTACTTC.

This sequence joins TRBV18 and TRBJ1-2; maybe TRBD1 (6 bases). The CDR3 has 13 residues. In germline, CDR1 is KGHSH, CDR2 LQKENI. V was pared by 6 bases and J by 4 bases, with 12 bases between. CDR3 amino acids: CASSTGLLYGYTF. CDR3 DNA sequence: TGTGCCAGCTCCACAGGGCTCCTCTATGGCTACACCTTC.